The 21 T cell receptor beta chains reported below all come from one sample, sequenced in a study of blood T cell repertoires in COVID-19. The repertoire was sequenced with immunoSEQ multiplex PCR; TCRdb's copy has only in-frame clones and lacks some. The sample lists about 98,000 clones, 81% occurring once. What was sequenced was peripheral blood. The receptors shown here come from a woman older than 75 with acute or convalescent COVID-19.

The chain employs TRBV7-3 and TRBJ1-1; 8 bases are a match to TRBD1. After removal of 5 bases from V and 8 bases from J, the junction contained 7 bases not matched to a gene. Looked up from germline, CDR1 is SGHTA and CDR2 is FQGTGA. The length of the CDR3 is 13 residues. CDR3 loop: CASSRDRGQEAFF. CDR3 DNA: TGTGCCAGCAGCCGAGACAGGGGCCAGGAAGCTTTCTTT.

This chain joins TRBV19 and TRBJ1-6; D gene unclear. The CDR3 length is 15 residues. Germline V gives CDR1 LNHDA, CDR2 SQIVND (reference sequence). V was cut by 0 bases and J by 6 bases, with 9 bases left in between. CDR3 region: CASSIESETNSPLHF. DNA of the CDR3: TGTGCCAGTAGTATAGAGAGCGAGACTAATTCACCCCTCCACTTT.

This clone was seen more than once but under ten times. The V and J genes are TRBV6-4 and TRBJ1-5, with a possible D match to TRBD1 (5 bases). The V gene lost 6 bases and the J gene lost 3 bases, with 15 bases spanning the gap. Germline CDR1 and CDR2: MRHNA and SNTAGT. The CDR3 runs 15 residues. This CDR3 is CASSGNKGLNQPQHF. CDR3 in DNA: TGTGCCAGCAGCGGCAATAAGGGGCTCAATCAGCCCCAGCATTTT.

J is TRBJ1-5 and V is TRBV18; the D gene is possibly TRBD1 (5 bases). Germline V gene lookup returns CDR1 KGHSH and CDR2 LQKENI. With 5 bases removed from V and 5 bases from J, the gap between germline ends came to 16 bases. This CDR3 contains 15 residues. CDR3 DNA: TGTGCCAGCTCAGCCATGGGGGGGTCAGATCAGCCCCAGCATTTT. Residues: CASSAMGGSDQPQHF.

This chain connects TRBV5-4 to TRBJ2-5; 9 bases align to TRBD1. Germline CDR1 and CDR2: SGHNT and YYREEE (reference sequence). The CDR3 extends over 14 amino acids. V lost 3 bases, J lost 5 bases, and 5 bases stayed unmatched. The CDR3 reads CASSSRDRDETQYF. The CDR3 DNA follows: TGTGCCAGCAGCTCCCGGGACAGGGACGAGACCCAGTACTTC.

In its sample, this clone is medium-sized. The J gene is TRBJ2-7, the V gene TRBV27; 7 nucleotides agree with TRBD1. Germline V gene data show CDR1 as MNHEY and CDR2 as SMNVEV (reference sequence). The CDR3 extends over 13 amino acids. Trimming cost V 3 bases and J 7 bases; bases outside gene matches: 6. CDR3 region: CASSFGSTGEQYV. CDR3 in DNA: TGTGCCAGCAGTTTTGGGTCGACAGGGGAGCAGTACGTC.

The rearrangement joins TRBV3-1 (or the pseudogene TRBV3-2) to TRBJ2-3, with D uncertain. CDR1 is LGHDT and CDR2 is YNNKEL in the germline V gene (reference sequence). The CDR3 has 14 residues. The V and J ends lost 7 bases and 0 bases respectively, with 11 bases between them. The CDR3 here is CASKTAASTDTQYF. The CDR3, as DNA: TGTGCCAGCAAAACAGCTGCTAGCACAGATACGCAGTATTTT.

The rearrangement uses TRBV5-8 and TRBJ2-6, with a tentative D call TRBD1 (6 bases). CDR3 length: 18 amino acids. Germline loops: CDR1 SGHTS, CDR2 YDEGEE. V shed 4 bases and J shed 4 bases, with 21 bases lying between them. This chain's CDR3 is CASSPGTRLLRGANVLTF. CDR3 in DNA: TGTGCCAGCAGCCCCGGGACACGACTTCTGAGGGGGGCCAACGTCCTGACTTTC.

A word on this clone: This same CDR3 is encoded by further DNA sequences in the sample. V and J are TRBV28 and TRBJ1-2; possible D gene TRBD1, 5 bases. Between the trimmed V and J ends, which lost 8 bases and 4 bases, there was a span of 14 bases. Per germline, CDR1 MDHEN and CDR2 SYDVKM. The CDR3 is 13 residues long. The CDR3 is CASRPGQGYGYTF. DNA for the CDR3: TGTGCCAGCCGACCAGGGCAGGGCTATGGCTACACCTTC.

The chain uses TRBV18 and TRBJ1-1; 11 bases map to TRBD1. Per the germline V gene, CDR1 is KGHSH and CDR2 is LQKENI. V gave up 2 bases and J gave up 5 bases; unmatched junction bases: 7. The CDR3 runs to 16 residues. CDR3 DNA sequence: TGTGCCAGCTCACCAGGACAGGGGGCGATGTCAACTGAAGCTTTCTTT. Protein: CASSPGQGAMSTEAFF.

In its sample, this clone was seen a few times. DNA for the CDR3: TGTGCCAGCAGTTCCTCCGGGAGTGCGTTCCAAGAGACCCAGTACTTC. Its translation: CASSSSGSAFQETQYF. This sequence joins TRBV28 and TRBJ2-5; perhaps TRBD2 as D (6 bases). CDR1 is MDHEN and CDR2 is SYDVKM in the germline V gene. Between the trimmed V and J ends, which lost 4 bases and 1 base, there was a span of 16 bases. The CDR3 sequence is 16 residues long.

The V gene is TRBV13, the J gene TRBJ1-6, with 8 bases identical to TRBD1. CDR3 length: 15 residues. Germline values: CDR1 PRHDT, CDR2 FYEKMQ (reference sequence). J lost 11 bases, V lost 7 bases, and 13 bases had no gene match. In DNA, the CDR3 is TGTGCCAGCACCTTGGGTGGACAGGGCGTGGCACCCCTCCACTTT. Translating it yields CASTLGGQGVAPLHF.

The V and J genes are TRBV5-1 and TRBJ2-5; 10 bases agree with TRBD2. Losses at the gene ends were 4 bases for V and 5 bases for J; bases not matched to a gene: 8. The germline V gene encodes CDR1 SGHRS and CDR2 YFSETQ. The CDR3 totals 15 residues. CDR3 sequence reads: CASSPGLAEGETQYF. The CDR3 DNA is TGCGCCAGCAGCCCCGGACTAGCGGAGGGGGAGACCCAGTACTTC. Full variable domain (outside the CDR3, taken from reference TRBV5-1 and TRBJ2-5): KAGVTQTPRYLIKTRGQQVTLSCSPISGHRSVSWYQQTPGQGLQFLFEYFSETQRNKGNFPGRFSGRQFSNSRSEMNVSTLELGDSALYLCASSPGLAEGETQYFGPGTRLLVL.

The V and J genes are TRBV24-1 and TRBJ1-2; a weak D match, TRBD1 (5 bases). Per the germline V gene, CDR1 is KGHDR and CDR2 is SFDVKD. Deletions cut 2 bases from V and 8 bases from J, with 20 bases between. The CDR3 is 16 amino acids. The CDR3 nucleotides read TGTGCCACCAGTGATTCGTCCCGTAGGGGCGAACGCGGCTACACCTTC. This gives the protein CATSDSSRRGERGYTF.

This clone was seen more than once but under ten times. In nucleotides, the CDR3 is TGTGCCTGGAGTTCGCAGACCTACGAGCAGTACTTC. Amino acid sequence: CAWSSQTYEQYF. The chain recombines TRBV30 with TRBJ2-7; D is ambiguous. The germline V and J ends were trimmed by 2 bases and 2 bases, with 7 bases remaining between them. The CDR3 totals 12 residues. Germline V gene data show CDR1 as GTSNPN and CDR2 as SVGIG (reference sequence).

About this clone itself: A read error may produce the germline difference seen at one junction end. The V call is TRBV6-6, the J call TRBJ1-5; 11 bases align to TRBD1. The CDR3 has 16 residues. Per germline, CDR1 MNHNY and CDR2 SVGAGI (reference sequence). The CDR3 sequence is CVSSYRTGGESQPQHF. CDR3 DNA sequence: TGTGTCAGCAGTTACAGGACAGGGGGCGAGAGTCAGCCCCAGCATTTT.

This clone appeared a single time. In nucleotides, the CDR3 is TGTGCCAGCAGCCAAATGGGGGGTAACACTGAAGCTTTCTTT. Translation: CASSQMGGNTEAFF. The chain is built from TRBV2 and TRBJ1-1; a weak D match, TRBD1 (5 bases). Germline V gene lookup returns CDR1 SNHLY and CDR2 FYNNEI. Trimming left V 6 bases short and J 2 bases short, with 13 bases between. This CDR3 has 14 amino acids.

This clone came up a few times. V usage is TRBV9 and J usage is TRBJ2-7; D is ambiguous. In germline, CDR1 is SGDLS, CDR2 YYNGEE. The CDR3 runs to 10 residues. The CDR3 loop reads CTRTAYEQYV. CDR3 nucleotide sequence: TGTACCCGTACGGCCTACGAGCAGTACGTC.

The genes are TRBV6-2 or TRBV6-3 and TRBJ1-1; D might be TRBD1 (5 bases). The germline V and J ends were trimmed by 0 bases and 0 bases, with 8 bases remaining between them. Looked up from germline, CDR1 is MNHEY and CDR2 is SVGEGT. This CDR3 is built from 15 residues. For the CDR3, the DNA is TGTGCCAGCAGTTACTCGACAGAGATGAACACTGAAGCTTTCTTT. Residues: CASSYSTEMNTEAFF.

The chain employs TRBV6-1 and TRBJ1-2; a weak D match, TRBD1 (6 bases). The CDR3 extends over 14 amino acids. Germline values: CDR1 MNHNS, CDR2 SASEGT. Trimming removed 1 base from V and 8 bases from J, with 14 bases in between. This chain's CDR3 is CASSEGGPSWGYTF. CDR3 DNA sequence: TGTGCCAGCAGTGAAGGGGGGCCCTCCTGGGGCTACACCTTC.

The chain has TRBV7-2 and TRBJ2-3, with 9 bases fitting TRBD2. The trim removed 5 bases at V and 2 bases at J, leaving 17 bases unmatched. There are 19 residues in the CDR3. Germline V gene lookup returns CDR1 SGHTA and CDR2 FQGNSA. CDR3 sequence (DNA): TGTGCCAGCAGCCTTAGAGGGGTACTAGCGGGCAAAAACACAGATACGCAGTATTTT. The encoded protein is CASSLRGVLAGKNTDTQYF.